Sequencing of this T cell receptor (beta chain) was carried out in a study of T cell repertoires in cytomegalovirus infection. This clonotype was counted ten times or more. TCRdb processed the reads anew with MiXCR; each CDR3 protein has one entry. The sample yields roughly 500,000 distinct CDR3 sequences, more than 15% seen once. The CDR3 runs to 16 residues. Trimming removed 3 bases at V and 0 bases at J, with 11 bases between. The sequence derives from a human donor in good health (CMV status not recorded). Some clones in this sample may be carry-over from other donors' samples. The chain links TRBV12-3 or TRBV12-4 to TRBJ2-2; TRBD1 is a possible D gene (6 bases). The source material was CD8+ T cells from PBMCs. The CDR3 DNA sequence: TGTGCCAGCAGTTTGTCAAGGACAGCGAACACCGGGGAGCTGTTTTTT. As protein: CASSLSRTANTGELFF.